This T cell receptor beta chain was documented in a study of shared clonotypes between healthy human individuals. J was trimmed by 5 bases and V by 5 bases; bases with no gene match: 2. Germline V gene sequence: CDR1 MNHNY, CDR2 SVGAGI (reference sequence). This CDR3 region has 12 residues. Around 32,000 T cell genomes (about 300 ng DNA) went into each PBMC replicate. Some clones are missing from TCRdb's copy, which holds only in-frame ones; the method was immunoSEQ multiplex PCR. This sample has hundreds of thousands of clones, with 75% to 80% found just once. All participating donors were Caucasian adults from Nashville, Tennessee. Samples left unsorted employed some 95 million PBMCs for genomic DNA.

Material for sequencing was PBMCs. The clonotype originates from a woman in her thirties or forties in good health. Some clones in this sample may be carry-over from other donors' samples. The J gene is TRBJ1-1, the V gene TRBV6-6; 7 bases agree with TRBD1. Here the CDR3 reads CASSTGETEAFF. CDR3 nucleotide sequence: TGTGCCAGCAGTACAGGGGAGACTGAAGCTTTCTTT.